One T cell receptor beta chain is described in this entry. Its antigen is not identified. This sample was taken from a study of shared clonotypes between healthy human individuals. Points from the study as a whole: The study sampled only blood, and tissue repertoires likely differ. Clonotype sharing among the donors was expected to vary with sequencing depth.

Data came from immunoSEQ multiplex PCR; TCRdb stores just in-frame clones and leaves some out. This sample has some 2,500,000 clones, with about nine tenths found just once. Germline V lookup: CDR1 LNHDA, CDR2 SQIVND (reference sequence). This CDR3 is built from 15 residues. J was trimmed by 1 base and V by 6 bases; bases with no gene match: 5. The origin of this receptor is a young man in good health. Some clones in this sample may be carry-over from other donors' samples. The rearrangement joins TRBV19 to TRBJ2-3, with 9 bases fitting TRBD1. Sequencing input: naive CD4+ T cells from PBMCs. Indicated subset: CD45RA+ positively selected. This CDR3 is CASRTTGGRTDTQYF. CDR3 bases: TGTGCCAGTAGGACGACAGGGGGGCGCACAGATACGCAGTATTTT.